A selection of T cell receptor beta chains follows, all from one sample in a study of radiotherapy plus CTLA-4 blockade in lung cancer. Method: immunoSEQ multiplex PCR; TCRdb's copy keeps in-frame clones and lacks some. Among about 120,000 clones listed, roughly 74% were seen once. Sequences were derived from peripheral blood, sampled from a patient treated with radiotherapy plus ipilimumab. The receptors originated from a human donor with non-small cell lung cancer who had a partial response to radiotherapy plus ipilimumab. Both conserved end residues are trimmed from each CDR3. Fields, in order: clone size, V gene, CDR3 protein. Some rows have no size entry. The others give once, few or many, or a class for an expanded clone.

clone_size: once; v_call: TRBV7-9; cdr3_aa: ASSRRSYYNEQF
clone_size: once; v_call: TRBV9; cdr3_aa: ASSAGTGTGELF
clone_size: once; v_call: TRBV29-1; cdr3_aa: SVGEAF
clone_size: .; v_call: TRBV5-4; cdr3_aa: ASSLALDYGYT
clone_size: .; v_call: TRBV28; cdr3_aa: ASSVFTTNEKLF
clone_size: .; v_call: TRBV5-1; cdr3_aa: ASSLYTTGTSEAF
clone_size: .; v_call: TRBV6-1; cdr3_aa: ASTPRASNTEAF
clone_size: .; v_call: TRBV7-2; cdr3_aa: ASSLALAGGGYEQF
clone_size: .; v_call: TRBV28; cdr3_aa: ASSSPPGMNTEAF
clone_size: .; v_call: TRBV5-4; cdr3_aa: ASSTGTGSNYGYT